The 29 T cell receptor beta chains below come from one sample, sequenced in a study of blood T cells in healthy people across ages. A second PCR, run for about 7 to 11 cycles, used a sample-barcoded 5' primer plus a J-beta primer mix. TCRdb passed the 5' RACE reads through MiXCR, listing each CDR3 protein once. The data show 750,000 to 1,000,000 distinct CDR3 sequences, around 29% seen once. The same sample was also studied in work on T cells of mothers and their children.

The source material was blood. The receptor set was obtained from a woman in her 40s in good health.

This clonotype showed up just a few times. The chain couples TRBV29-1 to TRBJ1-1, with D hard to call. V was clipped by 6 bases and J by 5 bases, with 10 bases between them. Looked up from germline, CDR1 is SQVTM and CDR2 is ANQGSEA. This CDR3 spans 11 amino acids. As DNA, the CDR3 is TGCAGCGTCGTTACCGGGACTGAAGCTTTCTTT. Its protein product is CSVVTGTEAFF.

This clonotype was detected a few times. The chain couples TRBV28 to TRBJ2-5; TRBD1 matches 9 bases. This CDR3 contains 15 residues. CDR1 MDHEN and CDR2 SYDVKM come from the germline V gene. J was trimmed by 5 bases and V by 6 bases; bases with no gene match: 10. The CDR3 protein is CASRPNRGHDETQYF. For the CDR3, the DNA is TGTGCCAGCAGACCTAACAGGGGGCACGACGAGACCCAGTACTTC.

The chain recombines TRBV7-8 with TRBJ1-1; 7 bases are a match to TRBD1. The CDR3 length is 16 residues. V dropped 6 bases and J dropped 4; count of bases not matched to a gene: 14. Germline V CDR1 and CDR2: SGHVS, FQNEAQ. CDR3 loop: CASRPSVQGLFTEAFF. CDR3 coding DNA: TGTGCCAGCAGACCTTCGGTACAGGGGTTGTTCACTGAAGCTTTCTTT.

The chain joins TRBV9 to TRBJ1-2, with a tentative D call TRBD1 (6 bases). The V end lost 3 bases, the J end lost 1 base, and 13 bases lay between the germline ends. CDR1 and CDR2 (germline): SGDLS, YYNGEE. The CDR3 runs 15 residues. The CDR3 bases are TGTGCCAGCAGCGGAGGGACACAGAATAACTATGGCTACACCTTC. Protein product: CASSGGTQNNYGYTF.

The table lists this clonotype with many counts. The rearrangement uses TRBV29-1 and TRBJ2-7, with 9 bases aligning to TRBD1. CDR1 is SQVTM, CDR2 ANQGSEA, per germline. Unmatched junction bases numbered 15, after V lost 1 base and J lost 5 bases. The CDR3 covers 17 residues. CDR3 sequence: CSVEGDLQGARGDEQYF. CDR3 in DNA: TGCAGCGTTGAAGGGGACCTACAGGGGGCAAGGGGAGACGAGCAGTACTTC.

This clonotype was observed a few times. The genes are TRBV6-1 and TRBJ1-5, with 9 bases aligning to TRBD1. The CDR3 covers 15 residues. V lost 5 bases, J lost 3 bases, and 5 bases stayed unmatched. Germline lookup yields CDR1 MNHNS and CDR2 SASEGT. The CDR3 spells CASSSNRGLNQPQHF. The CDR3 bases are TGTGCCAGCAGTAGCAACAGGGGGCTCAATCAGCCCCAGCATTTT.

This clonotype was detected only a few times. The CDR3 is CASSLVVDFPRNTEAFF. The CDR3 bases are TGTGCCAGCAGTTTAGTTGTCGACTTTCCCCGGAACACTGAAGCTTTCTTT. This chain links TRBV12-3 or TRBV12-4 with TRBJ1-1; D ambiguous. V gave up 1 base and J gave up 1 base, with 16 bases separating them. The CDR3 has 17 residues.

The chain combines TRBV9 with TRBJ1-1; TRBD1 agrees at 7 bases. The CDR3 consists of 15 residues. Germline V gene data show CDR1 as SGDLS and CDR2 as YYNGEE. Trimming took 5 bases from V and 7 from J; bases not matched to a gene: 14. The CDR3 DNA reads TGTGCCAGCAGGCCTAGCACACAGGGGCATGGTGAAGCTTTCTTT. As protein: CASRPSTQGHGEAFF.

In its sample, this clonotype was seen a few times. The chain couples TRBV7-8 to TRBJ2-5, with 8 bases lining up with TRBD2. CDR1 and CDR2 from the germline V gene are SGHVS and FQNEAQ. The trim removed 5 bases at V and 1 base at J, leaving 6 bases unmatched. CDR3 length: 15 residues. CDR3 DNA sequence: TGTGCCAGCAGCGTTCAGCGGGGGTCCCAAGAGACCCAGTACTTC. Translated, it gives CASSVQRGSQETQYF.

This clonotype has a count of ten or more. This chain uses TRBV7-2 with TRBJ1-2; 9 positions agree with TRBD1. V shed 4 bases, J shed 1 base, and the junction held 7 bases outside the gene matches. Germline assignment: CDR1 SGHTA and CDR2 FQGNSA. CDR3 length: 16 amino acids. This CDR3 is CASSYPGQGLNYGYTF. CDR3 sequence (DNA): TGTGCCAGCAGCTACCCGGGACAGGGCCTTAACTATGGCTACACCTTC.

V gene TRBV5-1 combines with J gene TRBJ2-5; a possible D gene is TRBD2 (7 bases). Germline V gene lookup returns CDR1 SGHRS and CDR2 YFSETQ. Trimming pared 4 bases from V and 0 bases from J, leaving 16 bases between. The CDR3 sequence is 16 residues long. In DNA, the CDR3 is TGCGCCAGCAGCAAGGCGGCGGGGGCGTACCAAGAGACCCAGTACTTC. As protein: CASSKAAGAYQETQYF.

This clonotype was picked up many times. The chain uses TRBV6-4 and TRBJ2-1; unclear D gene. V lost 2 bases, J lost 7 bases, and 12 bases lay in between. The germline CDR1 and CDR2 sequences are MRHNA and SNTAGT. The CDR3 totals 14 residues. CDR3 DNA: TGTGCCAGCAGTGACACGGTGCACCGGAATGAGCAGTTCTTC. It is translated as CASSDTVHRNEQFF.

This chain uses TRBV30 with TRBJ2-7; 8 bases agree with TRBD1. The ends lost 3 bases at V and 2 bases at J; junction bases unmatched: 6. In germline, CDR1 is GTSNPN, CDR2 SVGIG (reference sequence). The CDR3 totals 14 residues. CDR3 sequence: CAWSRQGSPYEQYF. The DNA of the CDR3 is TGTGCCTGGAGCAGACAGGGGTCCCCCTACGAGCAGTACTTC. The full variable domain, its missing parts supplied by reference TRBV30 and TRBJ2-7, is SQTIHQWPATLVQPVGSPLSLECTVEGTSNPNLYWYRQAAGRGLQLLFYSVGIGQISSEVPQNLSASRPQDRQFILSSKKLLLSDSGFYLCAWSRQGSPYEQYFGPGTRLTVT.

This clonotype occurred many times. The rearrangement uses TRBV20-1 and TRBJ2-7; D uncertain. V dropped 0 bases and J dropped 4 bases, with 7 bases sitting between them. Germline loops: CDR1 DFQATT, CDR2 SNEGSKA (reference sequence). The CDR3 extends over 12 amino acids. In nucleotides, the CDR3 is TGCAGTGCTAGAGATCCGCGGTACGAGCAGTACTTC. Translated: CSARDPRYEQYF.

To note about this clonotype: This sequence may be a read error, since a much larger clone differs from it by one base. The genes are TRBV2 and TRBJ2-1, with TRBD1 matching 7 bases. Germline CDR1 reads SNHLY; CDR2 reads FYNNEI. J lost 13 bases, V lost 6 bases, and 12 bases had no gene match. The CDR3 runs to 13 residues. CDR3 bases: TGTGCCAGCAGACAGGGGTTGGGGGAGACCCAGTTCTTC. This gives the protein CASRQGLGETQFF.

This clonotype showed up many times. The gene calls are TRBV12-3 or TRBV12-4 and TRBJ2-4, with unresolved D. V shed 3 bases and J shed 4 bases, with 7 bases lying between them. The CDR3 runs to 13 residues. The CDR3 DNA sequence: TGTGCCAGCAGTTTGGACGGAAAAAACATTCAGTACTTC. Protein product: CASSLDGKNIQYF.

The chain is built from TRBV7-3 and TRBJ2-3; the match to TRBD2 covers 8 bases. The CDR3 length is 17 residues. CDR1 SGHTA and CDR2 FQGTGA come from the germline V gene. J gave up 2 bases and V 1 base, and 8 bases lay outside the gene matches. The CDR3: CASSLNLVAGFTDTQYF. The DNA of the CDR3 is TGTGCCAGCAGCTTAAACTTGGTAGCGGGATTCACAGATACGCAGTATTTT.

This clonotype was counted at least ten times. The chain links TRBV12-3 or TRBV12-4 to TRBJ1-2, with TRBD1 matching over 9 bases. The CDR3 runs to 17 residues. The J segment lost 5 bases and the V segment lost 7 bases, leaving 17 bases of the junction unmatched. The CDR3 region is CASMRGVDRGGLYGYTF. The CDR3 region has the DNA TGTGCCAGCATGCGAGGGGTCGACAGGGGGGGATTATATGGCTACACCTTC.

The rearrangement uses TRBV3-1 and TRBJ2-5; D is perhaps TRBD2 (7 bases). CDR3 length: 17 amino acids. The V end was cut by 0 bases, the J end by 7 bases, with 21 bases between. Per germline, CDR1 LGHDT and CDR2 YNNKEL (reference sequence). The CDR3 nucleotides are TGTGCCAGCAGCCAAGATCAGGTGAAGCAGAGGGGGGGGACCCAGTACTTC. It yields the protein CASSQDQVKQRGGTQYF.

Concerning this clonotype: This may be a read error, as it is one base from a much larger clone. The CDR3 region is CASNSQGASGANVRTF. The CDR3 DNA reads as TGTGCCAGCAACAGTCAAGGGGCCTCTGGGGCCAACGTCCGGACTTTC. The rearrangement joins TRBV6-2 or TRBV6-3 to TRBJ2-6, with D possibly TRBD1 on 5 matching bases. CDR3 length: 16 residues. The germline V gene encodes CDR1 MNHEY and CDR2 SVGEGT.

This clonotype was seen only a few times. CDR3 in DNA: TGCAGTGCTACCACGACAGTGACTAATGAAAAACTGTTTTTT. Translation gives CSATTTVTNEKLFF. The V and J genes are TRBV20-1 and TRBJ1-4; TRBD1 is a possible D gene (5 bases). The CDR3 consists of 14 residues. Trimming removed 4 bases from V and 2 bases from J, with 11 bases in between. Germline V gives CDR1 DFQATT, CDR2 SNEGSKA (reference sequence).

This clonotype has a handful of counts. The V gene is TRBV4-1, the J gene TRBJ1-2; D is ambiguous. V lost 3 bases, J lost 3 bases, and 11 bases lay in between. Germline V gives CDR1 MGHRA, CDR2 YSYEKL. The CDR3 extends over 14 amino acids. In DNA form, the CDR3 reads TGCGCCAGCAGCCACGGACCGTGGGACTATGGCTACACCTTC. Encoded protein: CASSHGPWDYGYTF.

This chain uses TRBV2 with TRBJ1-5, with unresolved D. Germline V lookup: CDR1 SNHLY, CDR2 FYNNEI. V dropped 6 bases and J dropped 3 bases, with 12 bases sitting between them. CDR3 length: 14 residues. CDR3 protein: CASSEGMDNQPQHF. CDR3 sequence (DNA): TGTGCCAGCAGCGAGGGTATGGACAATCAGCCCCAGCATTTT.

The CDR3 DNA sequence: TGTGCCAGCAGTTCGACAGTCTGGAGTTCCTACGAGCAGTACTTC. Translated: CASSSTVWSSYEQYF. The V and J genes are TRBV6-2 or TRBV6-3 and TRBJ2-7; the D gene is possibly TRBD1 (5 bases). Germline V gives CDR1 MNHEY, CDR2 SVGEGT. The CDR3 is 15 amino acids. V was clipped by 4 bases and J by 1 base, with 14 bases between them.

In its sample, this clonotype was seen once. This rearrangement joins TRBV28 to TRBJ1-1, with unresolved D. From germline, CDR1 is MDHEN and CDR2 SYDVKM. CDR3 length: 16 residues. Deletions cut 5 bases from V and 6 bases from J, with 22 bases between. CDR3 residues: CASSLMPLGGRAEAFF. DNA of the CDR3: TGTGCCAGCAGTCTTATGCCCCTGGGAGGAAGGGCTGAAGCTTTCTTT.

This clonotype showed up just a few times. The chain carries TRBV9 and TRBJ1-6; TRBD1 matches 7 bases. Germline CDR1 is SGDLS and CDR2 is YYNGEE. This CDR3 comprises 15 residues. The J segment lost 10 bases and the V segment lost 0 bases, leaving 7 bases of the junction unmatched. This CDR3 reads CASSVGGGYTSPLHF. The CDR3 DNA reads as TGTGCCAGCAGCGTAGGAGGGGGCTACACCTCACCCCTCCACTTT.

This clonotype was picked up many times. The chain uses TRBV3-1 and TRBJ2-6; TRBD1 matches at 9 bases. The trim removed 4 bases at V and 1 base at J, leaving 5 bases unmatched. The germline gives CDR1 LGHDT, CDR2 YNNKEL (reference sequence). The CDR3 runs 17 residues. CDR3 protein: CASSRRGTGSGANVLTF. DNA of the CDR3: TGTGCCAGCAGCCGACGTGGGACAGGGTCTGGGGCCAACGTCCTGACTTTC.

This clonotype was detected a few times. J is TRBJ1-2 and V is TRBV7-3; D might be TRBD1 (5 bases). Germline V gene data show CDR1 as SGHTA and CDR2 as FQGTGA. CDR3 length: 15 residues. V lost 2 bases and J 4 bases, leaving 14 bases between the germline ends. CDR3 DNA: TGTGCCAGCAGCTTAGGGGCAGACCCATTCTATGGCTACACCTTC. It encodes CASSLGADPFYGYTF.

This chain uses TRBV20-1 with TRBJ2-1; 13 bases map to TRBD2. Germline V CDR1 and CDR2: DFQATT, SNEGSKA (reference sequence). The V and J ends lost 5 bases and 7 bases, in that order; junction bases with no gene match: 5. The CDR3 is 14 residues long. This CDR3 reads CSALTSGGGNEQFF. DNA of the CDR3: TGCAGTGCTCTAACTAGCGGGGGGGGGAATGAGCAGTTCTTC.